The entry that follows covers one T cell receptor (beta chain) sequence. Its antigen is not identified. Profiled with immunoSEQ multiplex PCR; TCRdb holds only in-frame clones, not every one. This sample has roughly 75,000 clones, with approximately 86% found just once. Trimming took 9 bases from V and 2 from J; bases not matched to a gene: 4. The CDR3 extends over 13 amino acids. CDR1 is WSHSY and CDR2 is SAAADI in the germline V gene. This specimen comes from a study of OX40 agonist ivuxolimab in advanced cancers. Looking at the study overall: Of mixed ages from roughly 23 to 85 and averaging roughly 66 years, the group was roughly 85% male. Prior checkpoint blockade (anti-PD-1, anti-PD-L1 or anti-CTLA-4) was permitted; 40% had it. Findings of the study overall: Dosing at 0.1 to 3.0 mg/kg was accompanied by clonal expansion of CD4+ and CD8+ blood T cells by week 6.

Patients were ruled out by autoimmune disease history or systemic immunosuppression. The sample consisted of CD4+ or CD8+ T cells sorted from blood, taken in a trial of the OX40 agonist ivuxolimab. This receptor was obtained from an adult with an advanced solid tumor such as melanoma, head and neck, liver or kidney cancer. This chain uses TRBV10-2 with TRBJ2-3, with TRBD2 matching over 8 bases. The CDR3 is CASRLANTDTQYF. CDR3 DNA: TGCGCCAGTCGACTAGCGAACACAGATACGCAGTATTTT.